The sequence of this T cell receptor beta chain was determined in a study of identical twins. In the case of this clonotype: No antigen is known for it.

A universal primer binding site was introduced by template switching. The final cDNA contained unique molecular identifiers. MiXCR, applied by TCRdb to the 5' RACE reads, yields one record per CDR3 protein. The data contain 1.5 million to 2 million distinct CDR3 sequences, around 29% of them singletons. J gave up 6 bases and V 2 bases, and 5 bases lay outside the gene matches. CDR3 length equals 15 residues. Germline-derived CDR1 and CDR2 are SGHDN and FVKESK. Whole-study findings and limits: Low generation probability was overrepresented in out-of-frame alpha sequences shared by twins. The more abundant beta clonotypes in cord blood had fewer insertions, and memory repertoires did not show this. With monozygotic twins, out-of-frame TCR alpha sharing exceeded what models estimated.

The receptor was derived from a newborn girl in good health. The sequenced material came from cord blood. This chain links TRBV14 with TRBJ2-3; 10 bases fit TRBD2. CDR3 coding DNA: TGTGCCAGCAGCCAAAATCTAGCGGGAGTGGATACGCAGTATTTT. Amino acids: CASSQNLAGVDTQYF.